These T cell receptor beta chains were read from a single sample in a study of T cell repertoires in aging, cancer and after chemotherapy. TCRdb independently ran MiXCR on the multiplex PCR reads; one entry per CDR3 protein. The repertoire includes several thousand distinct CDR3 sequences, roughly 56% of them detected once, and about 4% sits in the top ten. The sequencing input was blood. The receptors come from a human donor with a solid tumor. Each CDR3 is given with its conserved first and last residue. The order of the fields is J gene, V gene, CDR3 protein.

TRBJ2-2 TRBV20-1 CSARPRGGSNTGELFF
TRBJ2-3 TRBV6-2/TRBV6-3 CASSSGRTDTQYF
TRBJ1-2 TRBV6-6 CASSYSSGRGVGNYGYTF
TRBJ1-1 TRBV11-3 CASTTDGGAFF
TRBJ1-4 TRBV18 CASSPYEYREGKLFF
TRBJ2-1 TRBV27 CASSSASGVVEQFF
TRBJ1-2 TRBV5-6 CASTRGEGIAYGYTF
TRBJ2-7 TRBV11-1 CASSPTGYEQYF
TRBJ2-1 TRBV20-1 CSGELAGVGNEQFF
TRBJ1-4 TRBV12-3/TRBV12-4 CASSSIGRQKLFF
TRBJ1-4 TRBV5-1 CASSTGGGNEKLFF
TRBJ2-1 TRBV29-1 CSVGTRNNEQFF
. TRBV6-5 CASSYSISPGGEYEQYF
TRBJ2-2 TRBV29-1 CSGLGQGETGELFF
TRBJ2-1 TRBV7-9 CASSKGQGHEQFF
TRBJ2-4 TRBV6-5 CASSIGDRGTKNIQYF
TRBJ1-2 TRBV29-1 CSARDRNYGYTF